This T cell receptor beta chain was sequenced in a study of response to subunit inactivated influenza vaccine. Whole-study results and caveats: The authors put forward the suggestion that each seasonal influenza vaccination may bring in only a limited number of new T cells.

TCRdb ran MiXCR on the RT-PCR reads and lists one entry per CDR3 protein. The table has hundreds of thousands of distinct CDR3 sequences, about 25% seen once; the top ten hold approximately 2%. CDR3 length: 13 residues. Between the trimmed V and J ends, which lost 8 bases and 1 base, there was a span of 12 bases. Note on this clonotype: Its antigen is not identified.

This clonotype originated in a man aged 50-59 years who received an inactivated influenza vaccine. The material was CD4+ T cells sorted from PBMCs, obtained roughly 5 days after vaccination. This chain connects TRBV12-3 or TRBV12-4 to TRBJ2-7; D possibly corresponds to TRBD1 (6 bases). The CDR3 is CASGPDSSYEQYF. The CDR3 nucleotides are TGTGCCAGCGGCCCGGACAGTTCCTACGAGCAGTACTTC.